Following are 3 T cell receptor beta chains from one sample sequenced in a study of identifying expanded T cells in peripheral blood. Clones were sequenced by immunoSEQ multiplex PCR, and TCRdb holds only the in-frame ones, with some missing. The sample comprises more than 75,000 clones, around 88% of which are singletons, and 5.6% rests with the top ten. The sample comprised blood. These receptors were taken from a person between 18 and 75 years old in good health.

The chain combines TRBV19 with TRBJ2-6, with 7 bases that match TRBD1. Unmatched junction bases numbered 11, after V lost 6 bases and J lost 0 bases. This CDR3 region has 18 residues. Germline V gives CDR1 LNHDA, CDR2 SQIVND (reference sequence). CDR3 sequence: CASSHDRVSGSGANVLTF. The CDR3 DNA reads as TGTGCCAGTAGCCACGACAGGGTTTCGGGCTCTGGGGCCAACGTCCTGACTTTC.

V gene TRBV5-1 combines with J gene TRBJ2-4; 8 bases are shared with TRBD1. CDR3 size: 13 residues. J lost 6 bases, V lost 6 bases, and 5 bases had no gene match. Germline lookup yields CDR1 SGHRS and CDR2 YFSETQ. The CDR3 here is CASTGQGANIQYF. DNA of the CDR3: TGCGCCAGCACAGGACAGGGCGCAAACATTCAGTACTTC.

This sequence joins TRBV19 and TRBJ2-2; D possibly corresponds to TRBD2 (6 bases). The CDR3 length is 17 residues. The germline gives CDR1 LNHDA, CDR2 SQIVND (reference sequence). Trimming cost V 7 bases and J 4 bases, with 22 bases left between them. CDR3 DNA sequence: TGTGCCAGTACACAAAGTGGGTCAGGGAGGAGCACCGGGGAGCTGTTTTTT. Amino acids: CASTQSGSGRSTGELFF.